This section outlines one T cell receptor (beta chain) sequence together with its context. This sample is drawn from a study of CD8 T cells in Susac syndrome. The T cells that were sequenced for TCR beta were CD8+ and CD4+ cells from blood. Healthy donors, matched for age and sex, constituted the control group. The germline CDR1 and CDR2 sequences are DFQATT and SNEGSKA (reference sequence). The CDR3 spans 12 residues. Trimming removed 6 bases at V and 7 bases at J, with 10 bases between. After extraction with the RNeasy kit, roughly 0.5 to 1 ug of the RNA was reverse transcribed using random hexamers. In TCRdb, the immunoSEQ multiplex PCR reads were re-called with MiXCR into one record per CDR3 protein. In the table there are about 190,000 distinct CDR3 sequences, 80% to 95% of which are singletons.

The origin of this receptor is a human donor in good health. V and J are TRBV20-1 and TRBJ1-6, with D perhaps matching TRBD1 (6 bases). The sample was CD4+ T cells from PBMCs. The CDR3 DNA sequence: TGCAGTGCAACTACAGGGAATTCACCCCTCCACTTT. It encodes CSATTGNSPLHF.